This is a list of T cell receptor beta chains from one sample in a study of early stage breast cancer tumors. Sequencing used immunoSEQ multiplex PCR; TCRdb keeps in-frame clones, though not all of them. This table has about 24,000 clones, roughly 64% appearing once. Sequencing was carried out using breast tumor tissue. The receptors originated from a person aged 55 to 69 with breast cancer. Both conserved end residues are part of each CDR3. Fields, in order: V gene, D gene, CDR3 protein. D genes are given only for firm matches.

v_call: TRBV11-3
d_call: -
cdr3_aa: CASSPRAEGANVLTF

v_call: TRBV5-1
d_call: TRBD2
cdr3_aa: CASSFLGLAGGVETQYF

v_call: TRBV18
d_call: -
cdr3_aa: CASSPLGGAVAGELFF

v_call: TRBV5-1
d_call: TRBD1
cdr3_aa: CASSLGQGDEQFF

v_call: TRBV19
d_call: TRBD1
cdr3_aa: CASSTPGTGHQQMNTEAFF

v_call: TRBV5-5
d_call: TRBD1
cdr3_aa: CASSPPTGQLRTDTQYF

v_call: TRBV5-1
d_call: -
cdr3_aa: CASSLVPGGYEQYF

v_call: TRBV7-2
d_call: TRBD2
cdr3_aa: CASSLTSGEAYEQYF

v_call: TRBV7-8
d_call: TRBD1
cdr3_aa: CASSLDRGPSQPQHF

v_call: TRBV4-1
d_call: TRBD1
cdr3_aa: CASSRYRGANEKLFF

v_call: TRBV7-7
d_call: TRBD2
cdr3_aa: CASSRISGIQETQYF

v_call: TRBV7-8
d_call: TRBD2
cdr3_aa: CASSTGGGRALRRYEQYF

v_call: TRBV28
d_call: -
cdr3_aa: CASSSSDSFPYNEQFF

v_call: TRBV18
d_call: -
cdr3_aa: CASSRGENEKLFF

v_call: TRBV30
d_call: TRBD1
cdr3_aa: CAWRGTGLEQYF

v_call: TRBV7-8
d_call: -
cdr3_aa: CASSPALAAKGVEQYF

v_call: TRBV30
d_call: -
cdr3_aa: CAWSVSTDNGYTF

v_call: TRBV7-3
d_call: TRBD2
cdr3_aa: CASSLRLAGGPSSDTQYF

v_call: TRBV6-6
d_call: -
cdr3_aa: CASSYSQSQPQHF

v_call: TRBV7-6
d_call: TRBD1
cdr3_aa: CASSLTPGQGNEQFF

v_call: TRBV30
d_call: TRBD1
cdr3_aa: CAWFPRDRVSYEQYF

v_call: TRBV13
d_call: -
cdr3_aa: CASSSGGGTEAFF

v_call: TRBV7-8
d_call: -
cdr3_aa: CASSWTLARVVAGELFF

v_call: TRBV9
d_call: -
cdr3_aa: CASSVGGDPEQYF

v_call: TRBV4-3
d_call: -
cdr3_aa: CASSQVVSLVDNEQFF

v_call: TRBV2
d_call: TRBD1
cdr3_aa: CASSPQGAQNTGELFF

v_call: TRBV7-9
d_call: -
cdr3_aa: CASSPDNYEQYF

v_call: TRBV7-2
d_call: -
cdr3_aa: CASSPGLPQFF

v_call: TRBV5-1
d_call: -
cdr3_aa: CASSQNSGEYYYNEQFF

v_call: TRBV7-9
d_call: TRBD2
cdr3_aa: CASSLAGLGYNEQFF

v_call: TRBV14
d_call: -
cdr3_aa: CASSPASLDIQYF

v_call: TRBV27
d_call: TRBD1
cdr3_aa: CASSLSPSPGQGYSNQPQHF

v_call: TRBV7-2
d_call: TRBD1
cdr3_aa: CASEDRVAGNTIYF

v_call: TRBV10-3
d_call: TRBD1
cdr3_aa: CAIRPGTGGYEQYF

v_call: TRBV5-1
d_call: -
cdr3_aa: CASSEADEQFF

v_call: TRBV19
d_call: TRBD1
cdr3_aa: CASRGQLNQPQHF

v_call: TRBV5-4
d_call: TRBD1
cdr3_aa: CASSLVPTGDYEQYF

v_call: TRBV18
d_call: -
cdr3_aa: CASSPGTKTEQGAFF

v_call: TRBV27
d_call: -
cdr3_aa: CASSPPYQPQHF

v_call: TRBV7-9
d_call: TRBD2
cdr3_aa: CASNEGLAGVGELFF

v_call: TRBV9
d_call: -
cdr3_aa: CASSRAVYYEQYF

v_call: TRBV6-5
d_call: TRBD2
cdr3_aa: CASSPLAGGYNEQFF

v_call: TRBV7-8
d_call: TRBD2
cdr3_aa: CASSLAPTSGPQETQYF

v_call: TRBV9
d_call: -
cdr3_aa: CASSVFKTDTQYF

v_call: TRBV7-2
d_call: -
cdr3_aa: CASSLELGALGGNTIYF

v_call: TRBV12-5
d_call: -
cdr3_aa: CASGLGGSGKRENTEAFF